The rows below give T cell receptor beta chains drawn from one sample of a study of blood T cells in healthy people across ages. TCRdb ran MiXCR on the 5' RACE reads and lists one entry per CDR3 protein. The table lists about 760,000 distinct CDR3 sequences, approximately 53% of them singletons. The sample comprised blood. These receptors all stem from a man aged 40-49 years in good health. Both conserved end residues are part of each CDR3. A D gene is named only where the DNA matches it firmly. A row's size may be missing; if present it is once, few, many or a size class.

j_call clone_size v_call d_call cdr3_aa
TRBJ1-4 once TRBV9 NA CASSEGSTGEKLFF
TRBJ2-7 NA TRBV11-2 NA CASSLSGAEQYF
TRBJ2-7 NA TRBV27 NA CASSPGVRKTDSYEQYF
TRBJ2-6 few TRBV6-2/TRBV6-3 NA CASNRYSGANVLTF
TRBJ2-1 few TRBV27 NA CASALGGPYNEQFF
TRBJ1-6 NA TRBV6-1 NA CASSEGAKNSPLHF
TRBJ2-1 NA TRBV18 TRBD2 CASSPREGNEQFF
TRBJ2-7 NA TRBV6-2/TRBV6-3 NA CASSRSGSGEQYF
TRBJ1-2 few TRBV25-1 NA CASSDNGLYGYTF
TRBJ1-2 few TRBV7-9 NA CASSLDSSYGYTF
TRBJ2-5 NA TRBV7-2 TRBD2 CASSLALGPLAGGQETQYF
TRBJ2-3 many TRBV20-1 NA CSASPQVDTQYF
TRBJ2-6 NA TRBV27 NA CASSLWAGLISGANVLTF
TRBJ2-7 NA TRBV5-1 NA CASSLSRSGGSYEQYF
TRBJ1-2 NA TRBV7-2 TRBD1 CASSLEPGQGAGGYTF
TRBJ2-5 few TRBV6-6 NA CASSPRAEETQYF
TRBJ1-2 few TRBV7-9 NA CASSLVEGYTF
TRBJ2-1 few TRBV9 NA CASSAKYNEQFF
TRBJ2-5 NA TRBV28 NA CASSSRSNGWAAQETQYF
TRBJ2-2 NA TRBV6-6 NA CASTHAGLSTGELFF
TRBJ1-6 NA TRBV20-1 TRBD1 CSAATMTGDPYNSPLHF
TRBJ1-5 NA TRBV6-6 TRBD1 CASSRTGTENQPQHF
TRBJ2-3 NA TRBV20-1 NA CSARESGGTDTQYF
TRBJ2-5 NA TRBV6-2/TRBV6-3 NA CASRDHRDQVKETQYF
TRBJ2-6 many TRBV7-2 NA CASSTRGTSAIANVLTF
TRBJ2-3 NA TRBV24-1 TRBD1 CATSDPRTGRATDTQYF
NA NA TRBV4-1 NA CASSATPGHFYEQYF
TRBJ1-5 many TRBV4-1 NA CASSLSVGYNQPQHF